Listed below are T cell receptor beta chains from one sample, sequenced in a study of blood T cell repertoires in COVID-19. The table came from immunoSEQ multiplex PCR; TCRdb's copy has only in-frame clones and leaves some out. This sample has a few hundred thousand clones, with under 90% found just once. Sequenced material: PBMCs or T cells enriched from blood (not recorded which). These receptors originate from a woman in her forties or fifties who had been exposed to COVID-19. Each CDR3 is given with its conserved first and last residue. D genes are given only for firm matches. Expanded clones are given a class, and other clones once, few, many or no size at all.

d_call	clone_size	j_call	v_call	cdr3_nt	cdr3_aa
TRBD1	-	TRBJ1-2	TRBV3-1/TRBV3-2	TGTGCCAGCAGCCAGAATTTGGCAGGGGGCTATGGCTACACCTTC	CASSQNLAGGYGYTF
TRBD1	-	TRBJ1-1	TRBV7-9	TGTGCCAGCAGCCTGGGACAGGGACGATACACTGAAGCTTTCTTT	CASSLGQGRYTEAFF
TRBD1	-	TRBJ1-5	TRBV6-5	TGTGCCACCGGACAGGGTGGGAGCAATCAGCCCCAGCATTTT	CATGQGGSNQPQHF
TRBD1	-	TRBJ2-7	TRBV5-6	TGTGCCAGCAGCATCTACAGGGGTCTCGGCGAGCAGTACTTC	CASSIYRGLGEQYF
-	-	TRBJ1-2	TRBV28	TGTGCCAGCAGTTTACCAGGGCCCCAAAGTGGCTACACCTTC	CASSLPGPQSGYTF
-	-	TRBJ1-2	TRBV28	TGTGCCAGCAGCGGGGGGGACACACCTATTCGGTACACCTTC	CASSGGDTPIRYTF
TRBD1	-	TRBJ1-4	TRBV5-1	TGCGCCAGCAGCGGAGACCACAGGGGGCGGGAAAAACTGTTTTTT	CASSGDHRGREKLFF
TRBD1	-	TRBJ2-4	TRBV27	TGTGCCAGCAGTTTACTTCCGGGACAGGGGGAGAACTTC	CASSLLPGQGENF
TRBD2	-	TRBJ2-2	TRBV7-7	TGTGCTAGCAGCTTAAGCGGGGTCGGGCCATTCCGGGAGCTGTTTTTT	CASSLSGVGPFRELFF
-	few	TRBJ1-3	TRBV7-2	TGTGCCAGCAGCTTAGACAGGGCTGGAAACACCATATATTTT	CASSLDRAGNTIYF
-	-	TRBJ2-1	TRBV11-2	TGTGCCAGCAGCTTAAACCCAGGGGGGCACAATGAGCAGTTCTTC	CASSLNPGGHNEQFF
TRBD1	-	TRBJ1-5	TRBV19	TGTGCCAGTAGTCGGACAGGGGATCAGCCCCAGCATTTT	CASSRTGDQPQHF
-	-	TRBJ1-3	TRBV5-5	TGTGCCAGCAGCTTGGGGATGACTTCCTCTGGAAACACCATATATTTT	CASSLGMTSSGNTIYF
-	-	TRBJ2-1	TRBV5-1	TGCGCCAGCAACTTGGGGGGGCTCAATGAGCAGTTCTTC	CASNLGGLNEQFF
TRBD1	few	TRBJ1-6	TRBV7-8	TGTGCCAGCAGCGTTGGGACAGGGCCGAGCTCCTATAATTCACCCCTCCACTTT	CASSVGTGPSSYNSPLHF
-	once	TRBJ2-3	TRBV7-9	TGTGCCAGCAGCCTCGGGGACTCCCGCGCAGATACGCAGTATTTT	CASSLGDSRADTQYF
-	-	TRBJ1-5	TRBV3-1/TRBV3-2	TGTGCCAGCAGCCAAGATCCGTCAGGGGCCCAGCCCCAGCATTTT	CASSQDPSGAQPQHF
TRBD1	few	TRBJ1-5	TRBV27	TGTGCCAGCAGATCCGGGACAGGGGGCTCATATCAGCCCCAGCATTTT	CASRSGTGGSYQPQHF
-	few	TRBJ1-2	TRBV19	TGTGCCAGTAGTCGCACTCGGGGCTATGGCTACACCTTC	CASSRTRGYGYTF
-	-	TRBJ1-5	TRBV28	TGTGCCAGCAGTTTATTGGAGGGGATCCGCAATCAGCCCCAGCATTTT	CASSLLEGIRNQPQHF
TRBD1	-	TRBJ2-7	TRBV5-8	TGTGCCAGCAGCTTGGTTCCAGGGGGCGGGCACGAGCAGTACTTC	CASSLVPGGGHEQYF
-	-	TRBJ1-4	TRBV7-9	TGTGCCAGCAGGACAGGCGCTAATGAAAAACTGTTTTTT	CASRTGANEKLFF
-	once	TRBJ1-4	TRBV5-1	TGCGCCAGCAGCTGGGAGGTCGGGGCCACTAATGAAAAACTGTTTTTT	CASSWEVGATNEKLFF
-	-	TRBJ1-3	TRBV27	TGTGCCAGCAGCCGCACCCCCCCAGGGGCCGTTGGAAACACCATATATTTT	CASSRTPPGAVGNTIYF
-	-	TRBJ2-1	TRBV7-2	TGTGCCAGCAGCTTAACGACCGGGGGGCAAACCTACAATGAGCAGTTCTTC	CASSLTTGGQTYNEQFF
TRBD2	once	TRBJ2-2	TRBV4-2	TGTGCCAGCAGCCAAGATCGGGCGGGGGGGCACACCGGGGAGCTGTTTTTT	CASSQDRAGGHTGELFF
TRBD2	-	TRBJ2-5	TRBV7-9	TGTGCCAGCAGCTTAATTACGAGACTAGCGAGGGAGACCCAGTACTTC	CASSLITRLARETQYF
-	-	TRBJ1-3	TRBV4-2	TGTGCCAGCAGCCAAGACCCCATGGCAGGGAACTCTGGAAACACCATATATTTT	CASSQDPMAGNSGNTIYF
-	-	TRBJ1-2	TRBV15	TGTGCCACCAGCAGAGGTCAGGGCTATGGCTACACCTTC	CATSRGQGYGYTF
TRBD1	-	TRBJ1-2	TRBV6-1	TGTGCCAGCAGTGAAGCGCAGGGGGTGGAAGGCTACACCTTC	CASSEAQGVEGYTF
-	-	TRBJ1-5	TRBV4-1	TGCGCCAGCAGCCAGCTTGACGTCGGCCGGGGTCAGCCCCAGCATTTT	CASSQLDVGRGQPQHF
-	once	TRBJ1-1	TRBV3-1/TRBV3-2	TGTGCCAGCAGCCAAGATAGGAACACTGAAGCTTTCTTT	CASSQDRNTEAFF
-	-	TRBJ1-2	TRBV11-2	TGTGCCAGCAGCTTAGGTGGCAGCTATGGCTACACCTTC	CASSLGGSYGYTF
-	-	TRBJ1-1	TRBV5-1	TGCGCCAGCAGCTTGGGCGGGGGGTATCCTGAAGCTTTCTTT	CASSLGGGYPEAFF
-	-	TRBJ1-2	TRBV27	TGTGCCAGCAGACCCGAGGGCTATGGCTACACCTTC	CASRPEGYGYTF
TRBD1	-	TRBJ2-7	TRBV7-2	TGTGCCAGCAGAGCGACAGGGGTCTACGAGCAGTACTTC	CASRATGVYEQYF
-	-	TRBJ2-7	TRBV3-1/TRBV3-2	TGTGCCAGCAGCCAAGGTCAGATGTCCTACGAGCAGTACTTC	CASSQGQMSYEQYF
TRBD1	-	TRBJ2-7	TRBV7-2	TGTGCCAGCAGTCCTAGGACAGGACACCACGAGCAGTACTTC	CASSPRTGHHEQYF
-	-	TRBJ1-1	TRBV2	TGTGCCAGCAGAACAAGAAACACTGAAGCTTTCTTT	CASRTRNTEAFF
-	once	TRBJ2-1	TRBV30	TGTGCCTGGAGTAGGGCGGGGGCCTTCCTGGGAGGCGAGCAGTTCTTC	CAWSRAGAFLGGEQFF
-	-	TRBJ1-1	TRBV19	TGTGCCAGTAAAATGTCCCAGAACACTGAAGCTTTCTTT	CASKMSQNTEAFF
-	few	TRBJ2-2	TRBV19	TGTGCCAGTAGTATAGGACTACCCTCCGGGGAGCTGTTTTTT	CASSIGLPSGELFF
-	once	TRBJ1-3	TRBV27	TGTGCCAGCAAACCTAGTAGGGGAAACACCATATATTTT	CASKPSRGNTIYF
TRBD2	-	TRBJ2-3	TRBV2	TGTGCCAGCAGTGAAATGGGCGGGGGGGCCCGAGATACGCAGTATTTT	CASSEMGGGARDTQYF
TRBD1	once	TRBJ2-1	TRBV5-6	TGTGCCAGCAGCAGACAGGGGGTTGCGTACAATGAGCAGTTCTTC	CASSRQGVAYNEQFF
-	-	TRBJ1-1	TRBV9	TGTGCCAGCAGCGTAGGGGAGGTGAACACTGAAGCTTTCTTT	CASSVGEVNTEAFF
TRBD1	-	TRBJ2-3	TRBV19	TGTGCCAGTAGTATAGAGTGGGGACAGAGCACAGATACGCAGTATTTT	CASSIEWGQSTDTQYF
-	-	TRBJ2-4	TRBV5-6	TGTGCCAGCAGCTATGCAGGGTCTGTCAAAAACATTCAGTACTTC	CASSYAGSVKNIQYF
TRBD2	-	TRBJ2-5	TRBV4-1	TGCGCCAGCAGCCAGACAGGACTAGCCGGAGAGACCCAGTACTTC	CASSQTGLAGETQYF
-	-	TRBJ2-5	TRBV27	TGTGCCAGCAGGGACACCATCCAAGAGACCCAGTACTTC	CASRDTIQETQYF
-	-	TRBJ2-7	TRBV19	TGTGCCAGTAGTTTTCAGGGGAGCTCCTACGAGCAGTACTTC	CASSFQGSSYEQYF
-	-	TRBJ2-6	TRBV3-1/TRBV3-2	TGTGCCAGCAGCCCACAAATCTGGGGGGCTGGGGCCAACGTCCTGACTTTC	CASSPQIWGAGANVLTF
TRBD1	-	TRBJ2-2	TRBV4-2	TGTGCCAGCAGCCAAGAAGGGGGCAGGCCGACCGGGGAGCTGTTTTTT	CASSQEGGRPTGELFF
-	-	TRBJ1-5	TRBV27	TGTGCCAGCAGCACAGGGTACCAGCCCCAGCATTTT	CASSTGYQPQHF
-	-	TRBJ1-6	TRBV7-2	TGTGCCAGCAGCTCAAGACCAGGGGCTTCACCCCTCCACTTT	CASSSRPGASPLHF
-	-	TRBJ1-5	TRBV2	TGTGCCAGCAGCCCGCGTGGGGGCGTAGGGCAGCCCCAGCATTTT	CASSPRGGVGQPQHF
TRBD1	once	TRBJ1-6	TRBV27	TGTGCCAGCAGTTTATCGGCAGGGACAGGCCCCGCCACCCTCCACTTT	CASSLSAGTGPATLHF
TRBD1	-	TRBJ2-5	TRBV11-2	TGTGCCAGCAGCCCCGGGACAGGGTTTCTGGAGACCCAGTACTTC	CASSPGTGFLETQYF
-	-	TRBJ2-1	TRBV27	TGTGCCAGCAGTGAAAACCCACTAGGGGGGGGGATCAATAAAGAGCAGTTCTTC	CASSENPLGGGINKEQFF
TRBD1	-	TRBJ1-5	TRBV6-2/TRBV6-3	TGTGCCAGCAGCCAACAGGGGTCGGGGGCTAGCAATCAGCCCCAGCATTTT	CASSQQGSGASNQPQHF